The 25 T cell receptor beta chains below come from one sample, sequenced in a study of T-cell reconstitution after alpha-beta-depleted transplantation in children. The authors prepared the TCRbeta library with unique molecular identifiers. One entry per CDR3 protein results from TCRdb running MiXCR on the PCR reads. The sample carries a few hundred thousand distinct CDR3 sequences, 20% recorded once. The sequencing used PBMCs from the stem cell graft donor, collected from the stem cell graft. The origin of the receptors is a human donor who donated a stem cell graft to a child with acute myeloid leukemia.

The chain carries TRBV10-1 and TRBJ2-7; D ambiguous. V lost 2 bases and J lost 1, with 6 bases in between. The CDR3 is made up of 13 amino acids. CDR1 and CDR2 from the germline V gene are WNHNN and SYGVQD (reference sequence). The CDR3 DNA follows: TGCGCCAGCAGTGAGAGGCCTTCCTACGAGCAGTACTTC. Translated, it gives CASSERPSYEQYF.

This clonotype was counted a few times. The chain is built from TRBV25-1 and TRBJ1-5; no firm D call. Between the trimmed V and J ends, which lost 0 bases and 6 bases, there was a span of 12 bases. Germline CDR1 reads MGHDK; CDR2 reads SYGVNS. This CDR3 has 15 residues. CDR3 nucleotides: TGTGCCAGCAGTGAATATAGGCAGGCCCCTCAGCCCCAGCATTTT. Encoded protein: CASSEYRQAPQPQHF.

This clonotype has more than one count but fewer than ten. The rearrangement uses TRBV28 and TRBJ1-5; D call uncertain. Trimming pared 4 bases from V and 9 bases from J, leaving 7 bases between. This CDR3 region has 11 residues. CDR1 and CDR2 (germline): MDHEN, SYDVKM. CDR3 DNA: TGTGCCAGCAGTTCACTTTGGCCCCAGCATTTT. Translation: CASSSLWPQHF.

The gene calls are TRBV6-1 and TRBJ2-7; 10 bases align to TRBD2. CDR3 length: 16 amino acids. The J segment lost 5 bases and the V segment lost 7 bases, leaving 14 bases of the junction unmatched. Germline V gene lookup returns CDR1 MNHNS and CDR2 SASEGT. The chain's CDR3 is CASTGLASGSGDEQYF. CDR3 bases: TGTGCCAGCACCGGTCTGGCTAGCGGGAGCGGGGACGAGCAGTACTTC.

The chain links TRBV28 to TRBJ2-5; D gene uncertain. Trimming left V 5 bases short and J 5 bases short, with 12 bases between. The CDR3 runs 13 residues. The V gene's germline CDR1 is MDHEN and CDR2 SYDVKM. The DNA for the CDR3 is TGTGCCAGCAGTCTTTATACCGGGGAGACCCAGTACTTC. Translated, it gives CASSLYTGETQYF. Using reference TRBV28 and TRBJ2-5 for the parts outside the CDR3, the full variable domain is DVKVTQSSRYLVKRTGEKVFLECVQDMDHENMFWYRQDPGLGLRLIYFSYDVKMKEKGDIPEGYSVSREKKERFSLILESASTNQTSMYLCASSLYTGETQYFGPGTRLLVL.

This chain uses TRBV27 with TRBJ2-1, with 7 bases lining up with TRBD2. CDR3 length: 18 residues. V gave up 4 bases and J gave up 2 bases; unmatched junction bases: 14. From germline, CDR1 is MNHEY and CDR2 SMNVEV (reference sequence). For the CDR3, the DNA is TGTGCCAGCAGTTCCCCTATAGGCGGGACTATTCCCTACAATGAGCAGTTCTTC. This gives the protein CASSSPIGGTIPYNEQFF.

Concerning this clonotype itself: The junction and the germline gene differ at one end; a read error may be behind it. This chain uses TRBV5-1 with TRBJ2-1, with TRBD1 matching 9 bases. Germline CDR1 and CDR2: SGHRS and YFSETQ. CDR3 length equals 15 residues. The DNA of the CDR3 is TGCGCCAGCAGCTTACGGGACAGGGTCTACTATGAGCAGTTCTTC. It is translated as CASSLRDRVYYEQFF.

This chain joins TRBV12-3 or TRBV12-4 and TRBJ1-6; possibly TRBD1 for D (5 bases). V lost 7 bases, J lost 10 bases, and 17 bases lay in between. This CDR3 spans 14 amino acids. CDR3 residues: CASTNTVQGSPLHF. The CDR3 DNA is TGTGCCAGCACCAATACTGTCCAGGGATCACCCCTCCACTTT.

This clonotype was seen repeatedly, ten times or more. This rearrangement joins TRBV29-1 to TRBJ2-1; D not resolved. This CDR3 comprises 10 residues. Per the germline V gene, CDR1 is SQVTM and CDR2 is ANQGSEA. V was pared by 7 bases and J by 13 bases, with 14 bases between. CDR3 nucleotide sequence: TGCAGCGCAAAAGACGGACCCCAGTTCTTC. The encoded protein is CSAKDGPQFF.

There are many counts of this clonotype. V gene TRBV20-1 combines with J gene TRBJ2-1; D is possibly TRBD2 (5 bases). Trimming removed 6 bases from V and 2 bases from J, with 11 bases in between. The germline gives CDR1 DFQATT, CDR2 SNEGSKA (reference sequence). The CDR3 contains 13 residues. For the CDR3, the DNA is TGCAGTGCAGAGGAGGAGCCCTACAATGAGCAGTTCTTC. Its translation: CSAEEEPYNEQFF.

The rearrangement uses TRBV28 and TRBJ2-1; 8 positions agree with TRBD2. This CDR3 is 18 amino acids long. Germline V gene lookup returns CDR1 MDHEN and CDR2 SYDVKM. The J segment lost 3 bases and the V segment lost 6 bases, leaving 16 bases of the junction unmatched. CDR3 sequence (DNA): TGTGCCAGCAGCGTGCGGAAAGTGAGCGGGAGATTCTACAATGAGCAGTTCTTC. Translation gives CASSVRKVSGRFYNEQFF.

This clonotype appeared a few times. The CDR3 DNA reads as TGTGCCAGCAGCCAAGCTAGCAGCCAAGAGACCCAGTACTTC. This codes for CASSQASSQETQYF. This chain connects TRBV3-1 to TRBJ2-5, with D possibly being TRBD2 (5 bases). Germline CDR1 reads LGHDT; CDR2 reads YNNKEL (reference sequence). Deletions cut 1 base from V and 1 base from J, with 7 bases between. The CDR3 extends over 14 amino acids.

V usage is TRBV12-3 or TRBV12-4 and J usage is TRBJ2-5; tentatively, D is TRBD1 or TRBD2 (6 bases each). The V gene lost 5 bases and the J gene lost 2 bases, with 15 bases spanning the gap. This CDR3 has 15 residues. DNA for the CDR3: TGTGCCAGCAGTAAGGAGGGGGACCTACAAGAGACCCAGTACTTC. Its protein product is CASSKEGDLQETQYF.

The chain has TRBV29-1 and TRBJ2-5; 7 bases agree with TRBD1. CDR1 SQVTM and CDR2 ANQGSEA come from the germline V gene. The CDR3 contains 15 residues. The J segment lost 5 bases and the V segment lost 7 bases, leaving 16 bases of the junction unmatched. This CDR3 reads CSAFSDTGAGETQYF. The DNA of the CDR3 is TGCAGCGCCTTTAGTGATACAGGGGCAGGGGAGACCCAGTACTTC.

The table lists this clonotype with a few counts. The chain joins TRBV6-5 to TRBJ2-2; 7 positions match TRBD1. With V trimmed by 4 bases and J by 3 bases, 5 bases remained unmatched. CDR3 size: 15 residues. Germline V gene lookup returns CDR1 MNHEY and CDR2 SVGAGI. In DNA, the CDR3 is TGTGCCAGCAGTTCGGGACAGTATCACACCGGGGAGCTGTTTTTT. This encodes CASSSGQYHTGELFF.

The table lists this clonotype with a few counts. The V call is TRBV11-2, the J call TRBJ2-3; 7 nucleotides match TRBD1. The CDR3 spans 15 residues. J gave up 5 bases and V 1 base, and 6 bases lay outside the gene matches. Germline CDR1 SGHAT, CDR2 FQNNGV. CDR3 amino acids: CASSLGDRDVDTQYF. The CDR3 nucleotides are TGTGCCAGCAGCTTAGGTGACAGGGATGTAGATACGCAGTATTTT.

This clonotype was detected ten times or more. This rearrangement joins TRBV20-1 to TRBJ2-1; 7 bases line up with TRBD2. This CDR3 has 18 residues. V shed 5 bases and J 4 bases; nucleotides not matched to a gene: 20. The germline gives CDR1 DFQATT, CDR2 SNEGSKA (reference sequence). Here the CDR3 reads CSACSWPGTTQPYNEQFF. The CDR3 DNA reads as TGCAGTGCTTGTAGTTGGCCTGGGACTACCCAACCTTACAATGAGCAGTTCTTC.

This clonotype has a handful of counts. This sequence joins TRBV25-1 and TRBJ2-2; possible D gene TRBD1, 5 bases. The V gene's germline CDR1 is MGHDK and CDR2 SYGVNS. V lost 8 bases and J 1 base, leaving 20 bases between the germline ends. This CDR3 contains 17 residues. CDR3 DNA: TGTGCCAGCTCCCAAAATGGAGCAGGGCTGAACACCGGGGAGCTGTTTTTT. It encodes CASSQNGAGLNTGELFF. The variable domain in full, completed from reference TRBV25-1 and TRBJ2-2, reads EADIYQTPRYLVIGTGKKITLECSQTMGHDKMYWYQQDPGMELHLIHYSYGVNSTEKGDLSSESTVSRIRTEHFPLTLESARPSHTSQYLCASSQNGAGLNTGELFFGEGSRLTVL.

The CDR3 bases are TGTGCCACCAGCAGAGACCGGAGGGAGACCCAGTACTTC. It translates to CATSRDRRETQYF. The chain has TRBV15 and TRBJ2-5; the D gene is possibly TRBD2 (5 bases). The CDR3 loop spans 13 amino acids. Germline CDR1 is LNHNV and CDR2 is YYDKDF (reference sequence). V dropped 0 bases and J dropped 5 bases, with 7 bases sitting between them.

The genes are TRBV29-1 and TRBJ2-7, with 7 bases aligning to TRBD2. Germline trimming cut 8 bases from V and 3 bases from J; bases unmatched to any gene: 7. The CDR3 is 12 residues long. Looked up from germline, CDR1 is SQVTM and CDR2 is ANQGSEA. The CDR3 DNA reads as TGCAGCATAGGACTAGGAAACTACGAGCAGTACTTC. Its translation: CSIGLGNYEQYF.

This clonotype was seen a few times. The genes are TRBV4-3 and TRBJ2-3; 11 bases are shared with TRBD2. This CDR3 contains 16 residues. V lost 0 bases, J lost 1 base, and 0 bases stayed unmatched. Germline V CDR1 and CDR2: LGHNA, YSLEER. Here the CDR3 DNA reads TGCGCCAGCAGCCAAGAGGGACTAGCGGGCACAGATACGCAGTATTTT. It is translated as CASSQEGLAGTDTQYF.

In its sample, this clonotype was seen a few times. V gene TRBV5-1 combines with J gene TRBJ2-7; no clear D. Trimming stripped 2 bases from V and 1 base from J, with 16 bases between. The CDR3 is 16 residues long. Germline CDR1 and CDR2: SGHRS and YFSETQ. The CDR3 loop is CASSLGRTWSSYEQYF. CDR3 DNA sequence: TGCGCCAGCAGCTTAGGACGCACCTGGTCTTCCTACGAGCAGTACTTC.

The chain employs TRBV5-1 and TRBJ1-3, with D possibly matching TRBD1 (6 bases). Per germline, CDR1 SGHRS and CDR2 YFSETQ. The CDR3 sequence is 14 residues long. The V end lost 3 bases, the J end lost 0 bases, and 7 bases lay between the germline ends. The CDR3, as DNA: TGCGCCAGCAGCTCGGACAGCTCTGGAAACACCATATATTTT. Protein sequence: CASSSDSSGNTIYF.

The chain combines TRBV20-1 with TRBJ2-7, with D possibly matching TRBD1 (6 bases). Germline-derived CDR1 and CDR2 are DFQATT and SNEGSKA (reference sequence). This CDR3 has 15 amino acids. Trimming cost V 3 bases and J 4 bases, with 19 bases left between them. In DNA form, the CDR3 reads TGCAGTGCTAGGGACAGCTCACCCCAGCGGTACGAGCAGTACTTC. Encoded protein: CSARDSSPQRYEQYF.

The chain is built from TRBV7-8 and TRBJ2-3; 8 bases align to TRBD2. Germline values: CDR1 SGHVS, CDR2 FQNEAQ. The CDR3 has 16 residues. The V segment lost 5 bases and the J segment 3 bases; nucleotides outside the gene matches: 10. As DNA, the CDR3 is TGTGCCAGCAGCCTCAGAAGCGGGAGTATTACAGATACGCAGTATTTT. This encodes CASSLRSGSITDTQYF.